The sequence of this T cell receptor beta chain was determined in a study of blood T cell repertoires in COVID-19. Study-level information: COVID-19 samples, acute and convalescent, were from the United States, Italy and Spain. Sample material is recorded as cDNA or gDNA derived from T cells, B-cell-depleted T cells, or PBMCs.

Germline loops: CDR1 MDHEN, CDR2 SYDVKM. The CDR3 runs 15 residues. Concerning this clone: Germline is not matched at one junction end, which may reflect a read error.

Clones were sequenced by immunoSEQ multiplex PCR, and TCRdb holds only the in-frame ones, with some missing. This table has under 350,000 clones, 80% to 90% appearing once. Living in about two dozen US areas, the participants were between 18 and 89 years of age. The specimen was PBMCs or T cells enriched from blood (not recorded which). The source of this sequence is a woman aged 40 to 49 with acute COVID-19. J is TRBJ2-1 and V is TRBV28; 10 positions agree with TRBD2. The CDR3 nucleotides read TGTGCCAGCAGTTTATTAAAAGCGGGAGGGTTAGCGATACTCTTC. The encoded protein is CASSLLKAGGLAILF.